This T cell receptor beta chain was found in a study of siplizumab effects on memory and regulatory T cells. As concerns this clone: Its antigen is not identified.

The V segment lost 6 bases and the J segment 4 bases; nucleotides outside the gene matches: 18. Germline CDR1 reads GTSNPN; CDR2 reads SVGIG (reference sequence). This CDR3 spans 17 amino acids. The repertoire was sequenced with immunoSEQ multiplex PCR; TCRdb's copy has only in-frame clones and lacks some. The data contain roughly 100,000 clones, around nine tenths of them singletons. Study-wide findings and caveats: No functional test confirmed suppression by proliferating siplizumab-culture Tregs. Most alloreactive clones went unmapped to unstimulated subsets; only a minor fraction mapped.

This sequence was found in a human donor in good health. Material: CD4+ T cells sorted from blood. V gene TRBV30 combines with J gene TRBJ1-3, with 7 bases identical to TRBD1. The CDR3 sequence is CACTQGRSSTFGNTIYF. CDR3 sequence (DNA): TGTGCCTGCACACAGGGGAGGTCGTCAACGTTCGGAAACACCATATATTTT.